The present entry profiles one T cell receptor (beta chain) with its context. As handled by the study authors: Reference gene primer amplification gave nucleated cell count estimates. TCRdb keeps only in-frame clones here, not all; method: immunoSEQ multiplex PCR. V, J and clone size derive from that table, while D and trimming were established from the DNA sequence. The sample has about 340,000 clones, more than 70% seen once; the top ten hold 5.5% to 7.5%. Seattle-derived patients entered the study during active infection and were followed longitudinally. The CDR3 has 15 amino acids. The junction had 9 bases not matched to a gene; V was cut back by 6 bases and J by 2 bases. Germline CDR1 is SGHNT and CDR2 is YYREEE (reference sequence). The data derive from a study of blood T cell repertoires in COVID-19. The wider study: Collection of acute and convalescent COVID-19 samples took place in the United States, Italy and Spain. The cDNA or gDNA used as material had been derived from T cells, B-cell-depleted T cells, or PBMCs.

This receptor was obtained from a woman in her 70s with COVID-19, enrolled during active disease. Sample: peripheral blood. The rearrangement links TRBV5-4 to TRBJ2-3; 7 nucleotides line up with TRBD2. The CDR3 region has the DNA TGTGCCAGCAAGGGACTGGCGGGGGACACAGATACGCAGTATTTT. It codes for CASKGLAGDTDTQYF.